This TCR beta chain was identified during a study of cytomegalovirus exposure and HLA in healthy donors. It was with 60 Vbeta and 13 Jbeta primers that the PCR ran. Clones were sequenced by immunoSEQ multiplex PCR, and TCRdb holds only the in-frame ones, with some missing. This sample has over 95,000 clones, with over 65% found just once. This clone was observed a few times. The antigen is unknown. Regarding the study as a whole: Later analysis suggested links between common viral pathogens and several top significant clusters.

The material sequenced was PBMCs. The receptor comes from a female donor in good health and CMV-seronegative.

In DNA form, the CDR3 reads TGCGCCAGCAGCAGTGGGACACCCACAGATACGCAGTATTTT. Its protein product is CASSSGTPTDTQYF. The chain uses TRBV5-1 and TRBJ2-3, with D maybe TRBD1 (6 bases). CDR1 and CDR2 from the germline V gene are SGHRS and YFSETQ. Trimming cost V 4 bases and J 2 bases, with 11 bases left between them. The CDR3 length is 14 residues. Full variable domain (outside the CDR3, taken from reference TRBV5-1 and TRBJ2-3): KAGVTQTPRYLIKTRGQQVTLSCSPISGHRSVSWYQQTPGQGLQFLFEYFSETQRNKGNFPGRFSGRQFSNSRSEMNVSTLELGDSALYLCASSSGTPTDTQYFGPGTRLTVL.